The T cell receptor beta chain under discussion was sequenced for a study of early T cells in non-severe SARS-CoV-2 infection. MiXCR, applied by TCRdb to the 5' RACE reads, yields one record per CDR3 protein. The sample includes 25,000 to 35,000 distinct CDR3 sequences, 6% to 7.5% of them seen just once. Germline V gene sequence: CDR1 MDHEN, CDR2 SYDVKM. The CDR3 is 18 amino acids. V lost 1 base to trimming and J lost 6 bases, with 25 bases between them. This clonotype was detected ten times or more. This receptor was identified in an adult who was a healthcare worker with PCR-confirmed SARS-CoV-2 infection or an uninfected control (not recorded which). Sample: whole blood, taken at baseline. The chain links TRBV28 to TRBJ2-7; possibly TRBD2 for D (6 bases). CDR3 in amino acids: CASSLFEAPPGLRSEQYF. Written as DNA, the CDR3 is TGTGCCAGCAGTTTATTCGAGGCCCCGCCGGGACTCCGTAGCGAGCAGTACTTC.